The clone carrying this T cell receptor (beta chain) has only a few counts. Its antigen remains unknown. Expressed TCRB transcripts were sequenced because the entire RNA isolate underwent reverse transcription. Some clones are missing from TCRdb's copy, which holds only in-frame ones; the method was immunoSEQ multiplex PCR. The sample gives around 600,000 clones, around 12% of which show up once; about 0.11% is in the top ten. This sample was taken from a study of beta chain features in type 1 diabetes. Overall study results and limits: More deletions and fewer insertions at VDJ junctions were found in patients with type 1 diabetes. Moderate but significant shortening of TCRB CDR3s was recorded in all four CD4+ subsets from Type 1 diabetes patients.

V lost 0 bases and J 3 bases, leaving 12 bases between the germline ends. CDR1 is SGDLS, CDR2 YYNGEE, per germline. This CDR3 has 15 residues. The authors took one heparinised blood draw, averaging about 110 mL, from each donor. The sample taken for sequencing was naive CD4+ T cells from blood. The clonotype originates from a man aged 25 to 45 with type 1 diabetes. V usage is TRBV9 and J usage is TRBJ2-5; D possibly matches TRBD1 or TRBD2 (6 bases each). CDR3 in amino acids: CASSVGGGQKETQYF. The CDR3 DNA is TGTGCCAGCAGCGTAGGGGGAGGACAGAAAGAGACCCAGTACTTC.